The rows below give T cell receptor beta chains drawn from one sample of a study of identical twins. TCRdb fed the 5' RACE reads into MiXCR, producing one record per CDR3 protein. The sample comprises around 1.7 million distinct CDR3 sequences, less than 35% of which are singletons, and roughly 0.3% rests with the top ten. The specimen sequenced was cord blood. These receptors all stem from a newborn girl in good health. The CDR3 runs from the conserved cysteine through the conserved F or W. The order of the fields is CDR3 protein, CDR3 DNA, J gene, V gene, clone size, D gene. A D gene is named only where the DNA matches it firmly. Expanded clones get a size class; other rows say once, few or many, or leave the size out.

CASLRETRYF,TGTGCCAGCCTGAGGGAGACCCGGTACTTC,TRBJ2-7,TRBV27,NA,NA
CAIYRQANEQFF,TGTGCCATTTATAGACAGGCGAATGAGCAGTTCTTC,TRBJ2-1,TRBV28,NA,NA
CAISESGTAYEQFF,TGTGCCATCAGTGAGAGCGGAACTGCCTACGAGCAGTTCTTC,TRBJ2-1,TRBV10-3,NA,NA
CASRLNRTGTRGHTDTQYF,TGTGCCAGCAGACTCAATAGGACCGGGACTAGGGGCCACACAGATACGCAGTATTTT,TRBJ2-3,TRBV7-9,few,TRBD2
CASSVRGRIIEADTQYF,TGTGCCAGCAGCGTCCGAGGGCGTATCATAGAGGCAGATACGCAGTATTTT,TRBJ2-3,TRBV9,NA,NA
CASSLLRDSNQPQHF,TGTGCCAGCAGTTTGCTTAGGGATAGCAATCAGCCCCAGCATTTT,TRBJ1-5,TRBV27,few,NA
CSAREGGRNQPQHF,TGCAGTGCCAGAGAGGGGGGAAGGAATCAGCCCCAGCATTTT,TRBJ1-5,TRBV20-1,NA,NA
CSVVVPLMTGYSSNQPQHF,TGCAGCGTTGTTGTCCCGCTGATGACAGGGTATAGCAGCAATCAGCCCCAGCATTTT,TRBJ1-5,TRBV29-1,NA,TRBD1
CSASTGVSSTDTQYF,TGCAGTGCTAGTACTGGCGTCTCTAGCACAGATACGCAGTATTTT,TRBJ2-3,TRBV20-1,few,NA
CSVEGWGQETQYF,TGCAGCGTTGAAGGCTGGGGCCAAGAGACCCAGTACTTC,TRBJ2-5,TRBV29-1,many,NA
CASSPSNLGLEKLFF,TGTGCCAGCAGTCCCTCTAATTTGGGTCTTGAAAAACTGTTTTTT,TRBJ1-4,TRBV12-3/TRBV12-4,NA,NA
CASSLLGQGLGNEQFF,TGTGCCAGCAGTTTACTGGGACAGGGGCTAGGCAATGAGCAGTTCTTC,TRBJ2-1,TRBV27,NA,TRBD1
CASSRSVPDYGYTF,TGTGCCAGCAGCAGAAGCGTACCTGACTATGGCTACACCTTC,TRBJ1-2,TRBV21-1,NA,NA
CAGRFRPGNSPLHF,TGTGCCGGCAGATTCCGTCCAGGGAATTCACCCCTCCACTTT,TRBJ1-6,TRBV11-2,NA,NA
CASSESPQETQYF,TGTGCCAGCAGTGAGAGTCCCCAAGAGACCCAGTACTTC,TRBJ2-5,TRBV2,many,NA
CASTHRDAYNSPLHF,TGTGCCAGCACTCACCGGGACGCGTATAATTCACCCCTCCACTTT,TRBJ1-6,TRBV28,NA,NA
CSVEGTSLGTDTQYF,TGCAGCGTTGAAGGTACTTCCCTGGGCACAGATACGCAGTATTTT,TRBJ2-3,TRBV29-1,many,NA
CASSQAADQPQHF,TGTGCCAGCAGCCAAGCGGCTGACCAGCCCCAGCATTTT,TRBJ1-5,TRBV3-1,NA,NA
CASSTTGTGSYTQYF,TGTGCCAGCAGCACTACCGGGACAGGGTCGTATACGCAGTATTTT,TRBJ2-3,TRBV7-2,NA,TRBD1
CASSAPLSLAAPYNEQYF,TGTGCCAGCAGCGCGCCCCTATCACTAGCGGCCCCTTACAATGAGCAGTACTTC,TRBJ2-7,TRBV9,NA,TRBD2
CASSSTPTLGDEQYF,TGTGCCAGCAGTTCGACCCCAACACTCGGCGACGAGCAGTACTTC,TRBJ2-7,TRBV27,NA,NA
CACSFKVDTQYF,TGCGCCTGCAGCTTTAAAGTAGATACGCAGTATTTT,TRBJ2-3,TRBV5-1,NA,NA
CASSLNQGYPNTEAFF,TGCGCCAGCAGCCTTAACCAGGGGTACCCGAACACTGAAGCTTTCTTT,TRBJ1-1,TRBV5-1,NA,NA
CASRTPRGHEQFF,TGTGCCAGCCGAACCCCCCGTGGGCATGAGCAGTTCTTC,TRBJ2-1,TRBV12-3/TRBV12-4,few,NA
CSARDPRRSTDTQYF,TGCAGTGCTAGAGATCCTCGGCGGTCCACAGATACGCAGTATTTT,TRBJ2-3,TRBV20-1,few,NA
CAWSNSVGQPQHF,TGTGCCTGGAGTAATTCTGTGGGACAGCCCCAGCATTTT,TRBJ1-5,TRBV30,few,NA
CAIRSGASSYEQYF,TGTGCCATAAGGTCCGGGGCCAGCTCCTACGAGCAGTACTTC,TRBJ2-7,TRBV10-3,NA,NA
CSVESPGQGAVYEQYF,TGCAGCGTTGAATCCCCGGGACAGGGGGCTGTGTACGAGCAGTACTTC,TRBJ2-7,TRBV29-1,NA,TRBD1
CASSRQGREAKNIQYF,TGTGCCAGCAGTCGTCAGGGGCGGGAGGCCAAAAACATTCAGTACTTC,TRBJ2-4,TRBV12-3/TRBV12-4,many,NA
CASSPGRVGNEQFF,TGTGCCAGCAGCCCGGGCAGGGTAGGCAATGAGCAGTTCTTC,TRBJ2-1,TRBV5-6,NA,NA
CASSLYARGLAGRYEQYF,TGTGCCAGCAGTCTTTACGCCCGTGGACTAGCGGGAAGATACGAGCAGTACTTC,TRBJ2-7,TRBV28,few,TRBD2
CASSYTRTSGSTDTQYF,TGTGCCAGCAGTTATACACGGACTAGCGGTAGCACAGATACGCAGTATTTT,TRBJ2-3,TRBV7-2,few,TRBD2
CAGLGQYF,TGTGCCGGCCTGGGGCAGTACTTC,TRBJ2-7,TRBV25-1,NA,NA
CSARTRTGGGVEQYF,TGCAGTGCTAGAACCCGGACAGGGGGAGGGGTAGAGCAGTACTTC,TRBJ2-7,TRBV20-1,NA,TRBD1
CASSLDGTASYEQYF,TGTGCCAGCAGTCTCGACGGGACAGCCTCCTACGAGCAGTACTTC,TRBJ2-7,TRBV28,few,TRBD1
CSVHGTSGAYNEQFF,TGCAGCGTTCATGGGACTAGCGGGGCCTACAATGAGCAGTTCTTC,TRBJ2-1,TRBV29-1,many,TRBD2
CAISPTSGRAYEQYF,TGTGCCATCAGCCCGACTAGCGGGAGGGCCTATGAGCAGTACTTC,TRBJ2-7,TRBV10-3,NA,TRBD2
CASSHRLAETYNEQFF,TGTGCCAGCAGCCACAGACTAGCGGAGACCTACAATGAGCAGTTCTTC,TRBJ2-1,TRBV4-2,few,TRBD2
CASSAPLSGSGIQYF,TGTGCCAGCAGCGCACCCCTATCCGGGTCGGGCATTCAGTACTTC,TRBJ2-4,TRBV9,few,NA
CASSHPGRNEQFF,TGCGCCAGCAGCCATCCAGGGCGGAATGAGCAGTTCTTC,TRBJ2-1,TRBV4-1,few,NA
CASSVRQGATNEKLFF,TGTGCCAGCAGTGTCCGACAGGGAGCAACTAATGAAAAACTGTTTTTT,TRBJ1-4,TRBV2,few,TRBD1
CASSILPGTESYEQYF,TGCGCTAGCAGCATATTACCCGGGACAGAGTCCTACGAGCAGTACTTC,TRBJ2-7,TRBV5-1,few,TRBD1
CASSLASGKGDTQYF,TGTGCCAGCAGTTTAGCTAGCGGGAAAGGAGATACGCAGTATTTT,TRBJ2-3,TRBV12-3/TRBV12-4,NA,TRBD2
CASGELEETFTDTQYF,TGTGCCAGCGGTGAACTAGAGGAGACCTTCACAGATACGCAGTATTTT,TRBJ2-3,TRBV2,NA,NA
CASSLSRRGVRSYEQYF,TGTGCCAGCAGTTTATCCCGACGAGGGGTTCGGTCCTACGAGCAGTACTTC,TRBJ2-7,TRBV28,few,NA
CASSLGTLTPSKETQYF,TGTGCCAGCAGCTTAGGCACCCTAACCCCCTCTAAAGAGACCCAGTACTTC,TRBJ2-5,TRBV7-2,NA,NA
CSAVTELNTEAFF,TGCAGTGCGGTCACAGAGCTGAACACTGAAGCTTTCTTT,TRBJ1-1,TRBV20-1,few,NA
CASSYLRSPGRNNYGYTF,TGTGCCAGCAGTTATCTAAGATCGCCGGGACGGAATAACTATGGCTACACCTTC,TRBJ1-2,TRBV6-2/TRBV6-3,NA,NA
CASSLGTDHF,TGTGCCAGCAGTTTAGGGACAGACCACTTT,TRBJ1-6,TRBV27,NA,TRBD1
CSARARQGLNSPLHF,TGCAGTGCTAGAGCGCGACAGGGACTTAATTCACCCCTCCACTTT,TRBJ1-6,TRBV20-1,few,TRBD1
CAISAAWEDRTDTQYF,TGTGCCATCAGTGCTGCCTGGGAAGACCGCACAGATACGCAGTATTTT,TRBJ2-3,TRBV10-3,few,NA
CACSLLGGDEQYF,TGTGCCTGCAGCCTACTAGGTGGCGACGAGCAGTACTTC,TRBJ2-7,TRBV3-1,NA,NA
CASSLGNHDRGSETQYF,TGCGCCAGCAGCTTGGGGAACCACGACAGGGGCAGCGAGACCCAGTACTTC,TRBJ2-5,TRBV5-1,few,TRBD1